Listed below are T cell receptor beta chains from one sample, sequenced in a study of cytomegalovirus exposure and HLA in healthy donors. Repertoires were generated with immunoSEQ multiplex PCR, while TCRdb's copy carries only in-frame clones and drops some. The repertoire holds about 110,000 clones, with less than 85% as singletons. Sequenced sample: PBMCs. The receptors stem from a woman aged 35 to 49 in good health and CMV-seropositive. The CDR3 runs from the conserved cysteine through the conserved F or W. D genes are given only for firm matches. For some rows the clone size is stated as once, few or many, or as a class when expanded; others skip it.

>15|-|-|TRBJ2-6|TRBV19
TGTGCCAGTAGTACCGACAGCTCTGGGGCCAACGTCCTGACTTTC
CASSTDSSGANVLTF
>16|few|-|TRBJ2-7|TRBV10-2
TGCGCCAGCTTGACGACCTTCGGGACTCTTACCTACGAGCAGTACTTC
CASLTTFGTLTYEQYF
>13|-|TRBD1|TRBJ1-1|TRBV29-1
TGCAGCGTTGAGGGACAGATGAACACTGAAGCTTTCTTT
CSVEGQMNTEAFF
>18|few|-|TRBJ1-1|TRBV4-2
TGTGCCAGCAGCCAAGAAGGTAGTCATGGGGCGGTAAACACTGAAGCTTTCTTT
CASSQEGSHGAVNTEAFF
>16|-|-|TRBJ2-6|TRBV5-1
TGCGCCAGCAGCTTGGAACAGCACTCTGGGGCCAACGTCCTGACTTTC
CASSLEQHSGANVLTF
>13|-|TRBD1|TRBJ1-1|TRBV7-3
TGTGCCAGCAGCTCGGACAGGGTCACTGAAGCTTTCTTT
CASSSDRVTEAFF
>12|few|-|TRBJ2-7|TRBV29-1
TGCAGCGTTGAAGGGAGAGAATACGAGCAGTACTTC
CSVEGREYEQYF
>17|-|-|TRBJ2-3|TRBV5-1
TGCGCCAGCAGCCTCCCAGTAATCGGGGTGGGCACAGATACGCAGTATTTT
CASSLPVIGVGTDTQYF
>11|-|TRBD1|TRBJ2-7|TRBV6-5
TGTGCCGGGACAGGCCCCTACGAGCAGTACTTC
CAGTGPYEQYF
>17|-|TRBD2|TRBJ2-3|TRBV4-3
TGCGCCAGCAGCCAAGATCGAGGGGACTATAGCACAGATACGCAGTATTTT
CASSQDRGDYSTDTQYF
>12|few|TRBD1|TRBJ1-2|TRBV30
TGTGCCTGGAGGGGCATCCGGGACAGACTAGACTTC
CAWRGIRDRLDF
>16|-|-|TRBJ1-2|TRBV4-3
TGCGCCAGCAGCCAAGATGGGGGGAATTCTAGGTATGGCTACACCTTC
CASSQDGGNSRYGYTF
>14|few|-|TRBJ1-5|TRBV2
TGTGCCAGCAGTGCCGGATCGGGGACACAGCCCCAGCATTTT
CASSAGSGTQPQHF
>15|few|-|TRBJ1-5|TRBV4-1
TGCGCCAGCAGCTTTACACAGGGTGTAAGTCAGCCCCAGCATTTT
CASSFTQGVSQPQHF
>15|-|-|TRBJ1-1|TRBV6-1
TGTGCCAGCAGTGAAGCGAGTACGGCCAAGAGCGGGGCTTTCTTT
CASSEASTAKSGAFF
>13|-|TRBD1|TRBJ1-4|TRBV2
TGTGCCAGCCTAGGGACAGGGTCGGAAAAACTGTTTTTT
CASLGTGSEKLFF
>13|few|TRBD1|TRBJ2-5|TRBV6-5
TGTGCCAGCAGCCCGGGACAGCTCGAGACCCAGTACTTC
CASSPGQLETQYF
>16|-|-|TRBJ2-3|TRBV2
TGTGCCAGCAGTGAAGCGCTCTGGAGGAGCACAGATACGCAGTATTTT
CASSEALWRSTDTQYF
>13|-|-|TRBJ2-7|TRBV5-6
TGTGCCAGCAGCAGGACTAAAACCTACGAGCAGTACTTC
CASSRTKTYEQYF
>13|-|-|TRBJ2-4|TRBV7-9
TGTGCCAGCAGCCCGGACAGCAAAAACATTCAGTACTTC
CASSPDSKNIQYF
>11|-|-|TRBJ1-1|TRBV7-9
TGTGCCAGCAGCCCAGTGGCGGGAGCTTTCTTT
CASSPVAGAFF
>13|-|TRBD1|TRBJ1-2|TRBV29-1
TGCAGCGTTGACGCAGGGGGTAAGGATGGCTACACCTTC
CSVDAGGKDGYTF
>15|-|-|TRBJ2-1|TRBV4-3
TGCGCCAGCAGCCAAGAGGCTAGCAGGGGCAATGAGCAGTTCTTC
CASSQEASRGNEQFF
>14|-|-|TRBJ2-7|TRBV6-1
TGTGCCACCAGCAGGGCTTACGATTCCTACGAGCAGTACTTC
CATSRAYDSYEQYF
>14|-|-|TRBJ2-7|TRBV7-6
TGTGCCAGCAGCTTATTGGCGGGGTATGGCGAGCAGTACTTC
CASSLLAGYGEQYF
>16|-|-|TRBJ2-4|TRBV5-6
TGTGCCAGCTCGATAGTCTTCCACCTAGCCAAAAACATTCAGTACTTC
CASSIVFHLAKNIQYF
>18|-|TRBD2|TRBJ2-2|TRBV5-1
TGCGCCAGCAGCACAGGGACTAGCGGGGGGGCCAACACCGGGGAGCTGTTTTTT
CASSTGTSGGANTGELFF
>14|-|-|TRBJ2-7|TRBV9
TGTGCCAGCAGTACAGGGCTTTCCCCCTACGAGCAGTACTTC
CASSTGLSPYEQYF
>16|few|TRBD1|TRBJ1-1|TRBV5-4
TGTGCCAGCAGCTTAGGGACAGAGTACATGAACACTGAAGCTTTCTTT
CASSLGTEYMNTEAFF
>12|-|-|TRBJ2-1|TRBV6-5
TGTGCCAGCAGCTATACGCGGAATGAGCAGTTCTTC
CASSYTRNEQFF
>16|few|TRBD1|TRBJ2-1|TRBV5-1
TGCGCCAGCAGCTTGGCCGACAGGGGGCATCGAAATGAGCAGTTCTTC
CASSLADRGHRNEQFF
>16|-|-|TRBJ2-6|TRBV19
TGTGCCAGCGCGGGACGCCTGGGGTCTGGGGCCAACGTCCTGACTTTC
CASAGRLGSGANVLTF
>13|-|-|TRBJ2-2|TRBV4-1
TGCGCCAGCAGCCAAGAATTGAGCAGACTCCTGTTTTTT
CASSQELSRLLFF
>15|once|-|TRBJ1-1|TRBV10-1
TGCGCCAGCAGTGAGTCGGGGCGCGGGAACACTGAAGCTTTCTTT
CASSESGRGNTEAFF
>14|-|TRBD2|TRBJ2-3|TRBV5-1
TGCGCCAGCAGCTTGGTATTGGGGGAGGGTACGCAGTATTTT
CASSLVLGEGTQYF
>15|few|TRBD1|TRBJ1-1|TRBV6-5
TGTGCCAGCACCCCTCTAACAGGGGAGAGCCCTGAAGCTTTCTTT
CASTPLTGESPEAFF
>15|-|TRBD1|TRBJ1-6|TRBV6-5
TGTGCCAGCAGACGGGACAGGGGGCATAATTCACCCCTCCACTTT
CASRRDRGHNSPLHF
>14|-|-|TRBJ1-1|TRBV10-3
TGTGCCATCAGTAAAGAGGACACTGGCACTGAAGCTTTCTTT
CAISKEDTGTEAFF
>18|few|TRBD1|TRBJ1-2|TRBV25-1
TGTGCCAGCAGTGATGGGGGACAGGGGGCCAGGGCTAACTATGGCTACACCTTC
CASSDGGQGARANYGYTF
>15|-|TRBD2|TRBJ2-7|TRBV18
TGTGCCAGCTCACCACCGTCAGGGAGGGGATACGAGCAGTACTTC
CASSPPSGRGYEQYF
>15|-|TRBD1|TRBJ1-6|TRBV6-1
TGTGCCAGCAGTGAAGCATCAGGGACAGGCTCACCCCTCCACTTT
CASSEASGTGSPLHF
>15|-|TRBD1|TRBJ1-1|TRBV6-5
TGTGCCAGCAGTCCTACTTCGGGACAGCACACTGAAGCTTTCTTT
CASSPTSGQHTEAFF
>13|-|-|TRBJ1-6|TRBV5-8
TGTGCCAGCAGCTTGAGGGAGGAATCACCCCTCCACTTT
CASSLREESPLHF